A single sample is the source of the 7 T cell receptor beta chains below, sequenced in a study of cytomegalovirus exposure and HLA in healthy donors. Use of 60 Vbeta and 13 Jbeta primers characterized the PCR. Data came from immunoSEQ multiplex PCR; TCRdb stores just in-frame clones and leaves some out. Among 90,000 to 140,000 clones, 80% to 85% were seen once, and the ten largest hold 6.9%. The specimen sequenced was PBMCs. The receptors were sampled from a young man in good health and CMV-seropositive.

This clone has just a few counts. In the same sample, other DNA sequences code for this CDR3. This sequence joins TRBV30 and TRBJ2-7, with TRBD1 matching 7 bases. Trimming removed 5 bases from V and 2 bases from J; junction bases left unmatched: 0. Germline V gives CDR1 GTSNPN, CDR2 SVGIG (reference sequence). The CDR3 loop spans 11 amino acids. Here the CDR3 DNA reads TGTGCCTGGGGACAGGCCTACGAGCAGTACTTC. This codes for CAWGQAYEQYF. The full variable domain, in which reference TRBV30 and TRBJ2-7 provide the parts outside the CDR3, is SQTIHQWPATLVQPVGSPLSLECTVEGTSNPNLYWYRQAAGRGLQLLFYSVGIGQISSEVPQNLSASRPQDRQFILSSKKLLLSDSGFYLCAWGQAYEQYFGPGTRLTVT.

The V gene is TRBV30, the J gene TRBJ2-7; 8 bases align to TRBD1. The germline CDR1 and CDR2 sequences are GTSNPN and SVGIG (reference sequence). V lost 2 bases to trimming and J lost 4 bases; unmatched junction nucleotides: 10. This CDR3 has 15 residues. The CDR3 DNA sequence: TGTGCCTGGAGTTCGGCAGGGGGCGAATCGTACGAGCAGTACTTC. Translated, it gives CAWSSAGGESYEQYF.

V usage is TRBV5-1 and J usage is TRBJ2-7; TRBD1 aligns across 7 bases. V shed 3 bases, J shed 0 bases, and the junction held 6 bases outside the gene matches. There are 15 residues in the CDR3. CDR1 is SGHRS and CDR2 is YFSETQ in the germline V gene. CDR3 DNA: TGCGCCAGCAGCTCGAGACAGGGCCCCTCCTACGAGCAGTACTTC. Encoded protein: CASSSRQGPSYEQYF.

The V and J genes are TRBV27 and TRBJ1-4, with no clear D. Trimming stripped 8 bases from V and 10 bases from J, with 17 bases between. In germline, CDR1 is MNHEY, CDR2 SMNVEV (reference sequence). The CDR3 totals 13 residues. CDR3 nucleotide sequence: TGTGCCAGCTCCGAAGCCCCACTTGGAAAACTGTTTTTT. It is translated as CASSEAPLGKLFF.

The CDR3 protein is CSVRDAEETQYF. In DNA, the CDR3 is TGCAGCGTGCGGGACGCAGAAGAGACCCAGTACTTC. This rearrangement joins TRBV29-1 to TRBJ2-5; maybe TRBD2 (6 bases). From germline, CDR1 is SQVTM and CDR2 ANQGSEA. This CDR3 spans 12 amino acids. V was cut by 6 bases and J by 3 bases, with 11 bases left in between. The full variable domain, completed using reference TRBV29-1 and TRBJ2-5, is SAVISQKPSRDICQRGTSLTIQCQVDSQVTMMFWYRQQPGQSLTLIATANQGSEATYESGFVIDKFPISRPNLTFSTLTVSNMSPEDSSIYLCSVRDAEETQYFGPGTRLLVL.

The chain joins TRBV30 to TRBJ2-1, with a possible D match to TRBD1 (5 bases). Trimming removed 3 bases at V and 0 bases at J, with 12 bases between. In germline, CDR1 is GTSNPN, CDR2 SVGIG (reference sequence). This CDR3 has 15 amino acids. The CDR3 sequence: CAWSLGHSSYNEQFF. The CDR3 DNA reads TGTGCCTGGAGCCTTGGACATAGCTCCTACAATGAGCAGTTCTTC.

J is TRBJ2-7 and V is TRBV4-3; tentative D call: TRBD2 (6 bases). Trimming took off 0 bases at V and 3 bases at J, with 15 bases between the two ends. The CDR3 covers 16 residues. The germline V gene has CDR1 LGHNA and CDR2 YSLEER. In nucleotides, the CDR3 is TGCGCCAGCAGCCAAGAATTAGGAGGGGCGATCTACGAGCAGTACTTC. Translation gives CASSQELGGAIYEQYF.